This T cell receptor (beta chain) came from a study of shared clonotypes between healthy human individuals. The data were produced by immunoSEQ multiplex PCR, yet TCRdb's version contains in-frame clones alone and is incomplete. The data contain about 1.5 million clones, 95% to 99% of them singletons. The CDR3 runs to 13 residues. Germline values: CDR1 MGHRA, CDR2 YSYEKL. Trimming took off 3 bases at V and 5 bases at J, with 10 bases between the two ends. This TCR came from a man aged 25 to 40 in good health. The rearrangement links TRBV4-1 to TRBJ2-5, with D unresolved. The sample was naive CD4+ T cells sorted from blood. Subset noted: CD45RA+ positively selected. CDR3 residues: CASSQAPSETQYF. The CDR3, as DNA: TGCGCCAGCAGCCAGGCTCCCTCCGAGACCCAGTACTTC.